The entry below gives a single T cell receptor beta chain sequence along with its context. This sample was included in a study of blood T cell repertoires in COVID-19. Only in-frame clones appear in the TCRdb table, and some are missing; sequencing was by immunoSEQ multiplex PCR. Among more than 80,000 clones listed, about two thirds were seen once. The CDR3 runs 14 residues. The ends lost 0 bases at V and 4 bases at J; junction bases unmatched: 1. In germline, CDR1 is SGHRS, CDR2 YFSETQ. The sequenced material came from peripheral blood. This TCR was sampled from a human donor with acute or convalescent COVID-19. The donor label of this sample is uncertain. V gene TRBV5-1 combines with J gene TRBJ2-3; 8 nucleotides agree with TRBD1. The CDR3 loop is CASSLGDRSDTQYF. The CDR3 DNA sequence: TGCGCCAGCAGCTTGGGGGACAGGTCAGATACGCAGTATTTT.